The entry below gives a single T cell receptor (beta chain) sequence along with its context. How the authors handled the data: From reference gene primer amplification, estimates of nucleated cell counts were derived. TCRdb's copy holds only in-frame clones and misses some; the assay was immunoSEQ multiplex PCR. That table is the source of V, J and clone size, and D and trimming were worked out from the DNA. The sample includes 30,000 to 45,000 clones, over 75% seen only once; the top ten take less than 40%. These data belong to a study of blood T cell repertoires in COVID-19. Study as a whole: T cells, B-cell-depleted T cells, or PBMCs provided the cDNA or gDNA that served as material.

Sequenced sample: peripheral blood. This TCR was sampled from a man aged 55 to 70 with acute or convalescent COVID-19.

DNA of the CDR3: TGTGCCATCAGTGAGACACGAAATCAGCCCCAGCATTTT. Translating gives CAISETRNQPQHF. The chain links TRBV10-3 to TRBJ1-5; D gene ambiguous. Trimming removed 2 bases at V and 4 bases at J, with 6 bases between. This CDR3 is built from 13 residues. Germline V CDR1 and CDR2: ENHRY, SYGVKD.